These 32 T cell receptor beta chains originate from one sample sequenced in a study of PD-L1 blockade in urothelial cancer. TCRdb's table, derived via immunoSEQ multiplex PCR, lists solely in-frame clones and lacks some. The data show around 45,000 clones, 80% seen once. As to time point: pretreatment peripheral blood. Source: PBMCs, taken around atezolizumab (anti-PD-L1) treatment. All receptors derive from a man aged 55 to 70 with urothelial cancer.

The V call is TRBV5-8, the J call TRBJ2-1; tentatively, D is TRBD2 (7 bases). CDR1 is SGHTS and CDR2 is YDEGEE in the germline V gene. The CDR3 is 16 residues long. V was shortened by 6 bases and J by 4 bases, with 20 bases between the two germline ends. The CDR3 here is CASTRGAGVVYNEQFF. DNA for the CDR3: TGTGCCAGCACCCGGGGGGCGGGAGTCGTTTACAATGAGCAGTTCTTC.

This clone appeared a single time. The J gene is TRBJ2-7, the V gene TRBV7-9, with TRBD2 matching over 10 bases. J gave up 1 base and V 6 bases, and 9 bases lay outside the gene matches. Germline CDR1 SEHNR, CDR2 FQNEAQ (reference sequence). This CDR3 contains 16 residues. The CDR3 DNA is TGTGCCAGCAGTCCCACACTAGCGGGGACTTCCTACGAGCAGTACTTC. Amino acids: CASSPTLAGTSYEQYF. Looking up the rest from reference TRBV7-9 and TRBJ2-7 gives the full variable domain: DTGVSQNPRHKITKRGQNVTFRCDPISEHNRLYWYRQTLGQGPEFLTYFQNEAQLEKSRLLSDRFSAERPKGSFSTLEIQRTEQGDSAMYLCASSPTLAGTSYEQYFGPGTRLTVT.

The chain joins TRBV7-2 to TRBJ2-1; 10 bases map to TRBD2. CDR1 SGHTA and CDR2 FQGNSA come from the germline V gene. The J segment lost 4 bases and the V segment lost 5 bases, leaving 11 bases of the junction unmatched. CDR3 length: 17 amino acids. The CDR3 DNA reads TGTGCCAGCAGCCTAAAAAGGCCTAGCGGGGGTTACAATGAGCAGTTCTTC. This codes for CASSLKRPSGGYNEQFF.

The V call is TRBV2, the J call TRBJ2-5, with a weak D call TRBD1 (5 bases). The CDR3 is 16 amino acids. V dropped 3 bases and J dropped 1 base, with 15 bases sitting between them. CDR1 and CDR2 (germline): SNHLY, FYNNEI. For the CDR3, the DNA is TGTGCCAGCAGTGACGGTGGACACTTTATCCAAGAGACCCAGTACTTC. This encodes CASSDGGHFIQETQYF.

The V gene is TRBV5-1, the J gene TRBJ1-1; 7 bases fit TRBD1. The CDR3 is 15 amino acids. Trimming took 4 bases from V and 5 from J; bases not matched to a gene: 11. CDR1 SGHRS and CDR2 YFSETQ come from the germline V gene. This chain's CDR3 is CASSPGVTGVTEAFF. The CDR3 DNA is TGCGCCAGCAGCCCGGGGGTTACAGGGGTTACTGAAGCTTTCTTT.

The chain links TRBV30 to TRBJ1-2; D unresolved. Germline V gives CDR1 GTSNPN, CDR2 SVGIG (reference sequence). The V and J ends lost 5 bases and 2 bases respectively, with 18 bases between them. The CDR3 loop spans 15 amino acids. In DNA, the CDR3 is TGTGCCTGGTTCAAGCGGACCTCGTCGAACTATGGCTACACCTTC. As protein: CAWFKRTSSNYGYTF.

The chain uses TRBV2 and TRBJ1-1, with D hard to call. The CDR3 covers 14 residues. CDR1 is SNHLY, CDR2 FYNNEI, per germline. The germline V and J ends were trimmed by 5 bases and 4 bases, with 14 bases remaining between them. This CDR3 reads CASSFRVSSTEAFF. The CDR3 DNA reads TGTGCCAGCAGTTTTCGGGTGTCGAGCACTGAAGCTTTCTTT.

The CDR3 nucleotides are TGTGCCAGCAGCTTAGGACAGGGCCAAGAGACCCAGTACTTC. As protein: CASSLGQGQETQYF. The chain carries TRBV7-6 and TRBJ2-5; 7 nucleotides match TRBD1. There are 14 residues in the CDR3. CDR1 is SGHVS and CDR2 is FNYEAQ in the germline V gene. With V trimmed by 1 base and J by 1 base, 0 bases remained unmatched.

This clone was found once. The chain recombines TRBV4-2 with TRBJ2-1; 11 bases are a match to TRBD2. The trim removed 0 bases at V and 4 bases at J, leaving 5 bases unmatched. The length of the CDR3 is 17 residues. CDR1 LGHNA and CDR2 YNFKEQ come from the germline V gene. The chain's CDR3 is CASSQEVASGRYNEQFF. CDR3 coding DNA: TGTGCCAGCAGCCAAGAGGTGGCTAGCGGGAGGTACAATGAGCAGTTCTTC.

The chain joins TRBV10-3 to TRBJ2-3; the match to TRBD2 covers 11 bases. V was pared by 11 bases and J by 6 bases, with 10 bases of the junction left unmatched. Germline V gene sequence: CDR1 ENHRY, CDR2 SYGVKD. This CDR3 comprises 14 residues. CDR3 sequence: CAVTSGGRTDTQYF. The CDR3 DNA is TGTGCCGTAACTAGCGGGGGCCGTACGGATACGCAGTATTTT.

The rearrangement links TRBV7-2 to TRBJ1-1; TRBD1 matches at 11 bases. J lost 4 bases, V lost 5 bases, and 6 bases had no gene match. The length of the CDR3 is 15 residues. Germline CDR1 reads SGHTA; CDR2 reads FQGNSA. The CDR3 protein is CASSTRTGGVTEAFF. The CDR3 DNA reads TGTGCCAGCAGCACCCGGACAGGGGGCGTCACTGAAGCTTTCTTT.

The chain couples TRBV19 to TRBJ2-6; 9 bases fit TRBD1. Germline CDR1 reads LNHDA; CDR2 reads SQIVND (reference sequence). The CDR3 sequence is 18 residues long. V lost 5 bases and J lost 3; bases outside the gene matches: 11. The CDR3 protein is CASSPLGQGMNGANVLTF. The DNA for the CDR3 is TGTGCCAGTAGTCCGCTGGGACAGGGAATGAATGGGGCCAACGTCCTGACTTTC.

The chain uses TRBV19 and TRBJ2-7, with D perhaps TRBD2 (6 bases). From germline, CDR1 is LNHDA and CDR2 SQIVND (reference sequence). Deletions cut 2 bases from V and 2 bases from J, with 13 bases between. CDR3 length: 15 amino acids. CDR3 in amino acids: CASSITEGRTYEQYF. DNA of the CDR3: TGTGCCAGTAGTATAACGGAGGGGCGAACCTACGAGCAGTACTTC.

This chain joins TRBV19 and TRBJ2-5; a possible D gene is TRBD2 (6 bases). This CDR3 comprises 14 residues. The germline gives CDR1 LNHDA, CDR2 SQIVND (reference sequence). V was shortened by 4 bases and J by 5 bases, with 14 bases between the two germline ends. The CDR3 region has the DNA TGTGCCAGTAGTAGGACCTGGGGGAGGGAGACCCAGTACTTC. Protein sequence: CASSRTWGRETQYF. Drawing the rest from reference TRBV19 and TRBJ2-5, the complete variable domain is DGGITQSPKYLFRKEGQNVTLSCEQNLNHDAMYWYRQDPGQGLRLIYYSQIVNDFQKGDIAEGYSVSREKKESFPLTVTSAQKNPTAFYLCASSRTWGRETQYFGPGTRLLVL.

The CDR3, as DNA: TGTGCCAGCAGCGCAGGGACAGGCCTTACCCTGAACACCGGGGAGCTGTTTTTT. It translates to CASSAGTGLTLNTGELFF. The chain uses TRBV7-2 and TRBJ2-2; 8 nucleotides agree with TRBD1. Unmatched junction bases numbered 12, after V lost 5 bases and J lost 1 base. Germline CDR1 and CDR2: SGHTA and FQGNSA. The CDR3 runs to 18 residues.

The chain couples TRBV27 to TRBJ2-5; a possible D gene is TRBD1 (5 bases). Per the germline V gene, CDR1 is MNHEY and CDR2 is SMNVEV (reference sequence). Trimming stripped 2 bases from V and 7 bases from J, with 11 bases between. CDR3 length: 13 residues. The CDR3 here is CASSLDGQGTQYF. CDR3 DNA sequence: TGTGCCAGCAGTTTAGACGGCCAGGGGACCCAGTACTTC.

The genes are TRBV6-1 and TRBJ2-1, with 9 positions matching TRBD2. This CDR3 contains 15 residues. CDR1 and CDR2 (germline): MNHNS, SASEGT. V shed 6 bases and J 5 bases; nucleotides not matched to a gene: 8. The CDR3 is CASSLSGGANNEQFF. The CDR3 coding sequence is TGTGCCAGCAGCCTTAGCGGGGGCGCCAACAATGAGCAGTTCTTC.

This clone appeared a single time. The chain employs TRBV6-6 and TRBJ1-2; 11 bases are a match to TRBD1. V was pared by 5 bases and J by 8 bases, with 4 bases of the junction left unmatched. This CDR3 is 13 amino acids long. Germline-derived CDR1 and CDR2 are MNHNY and SVGAGI (reference sequence). CDR3 protein: CASSPDRGRGYTF. CDR3 coding DNA: TGTGCCAGCAGTCCGGACAGGGGGCGAGGCTACACCTTC.

The chain joins TRBV29-1 to TRBJ2-5; 10 nucleotides line up with TRBD1. Trimming removed 5 bases from V and 7 bases from J; junction bases left unmatched: 13. The CDR3 runs 15 residues. Germline CDR1 SQVTM, CDR2 ANQGSEA. The CDR3: CSVRTTGGTGTTQYF. DNA for the CDR3: TGCAGCGTTCGAACGACAGGGGGCACCGGCACGACCCAGTACTTC.

The chain recombines TRBV5-6 with TRBJ2-5, with TRBD2 as a possible D gene (6 bases). Germline V gene lookup returns CDR1 SGHDT and CDR2 YYEEEE. With 4 bases removed from V and 0 bases from J, the gap between germline ends came to 7 bases. This CDR3 has 13 amino acids. CDR3 protein: CASSPGDQETQYF. The CDR3 DNA follows: TGTGCCAGCAGCCCGGGGGACCAAGAGACCCAGTACTTC.

CDR3 sequence (DNA): TGTGCCAGCAGCTTGGCATCGGGCACAGGGAGAGAAAAACTGTTTTTT. Amino acid sequence: CASSLASGTGREKLFF. The chain combines TRBV5-4 with TRBJ1-4, with D perhaps TRBD1 (6 bases). Germline V lookup: CDR1 SGHNT, CDR2 YYREEE (reference sequence). The CDR3 covers 16 residues. Trimming removed 0 bases at V and 8 bases at J, with 17 bases between.

The chain employs TRBV28 and TRBJ1-5, with 9 bases fitting TRBD1. This CDR3 comprises 14 residues. Trimming removed 5 bases from V and 5 bases from J; junction bases left unmatched: 4. Germline-derived CDR1 and CDR2 are MDHEN and SYDVKM. CDR3 in DNA: TGTGCCAGCAGTCGACAGGGGGGCCATCAGCCCCAGCATTTT. Protein: CASSRQGGHQPQHF.

This rearrangement joins TRBV28 to TRBJ2-2; 11 bases are shared with TRBD1. The CDR3 has 15 amino acids. V dropped 2 bases and J dropped 6; count of bases not matched to a gene: 2. CDR1 is MDHEN and CDR2 is SYDVKM in the germline V gene. In DNA form, the CDR3 reads TGTGCCAGCAGTTTACCGGGACAGGGGGCCGGGGAGCTGTTTTTT. Translated: CASSLPGQGAGELFF.

Regarding this clone: This CDR3 is also generated by other DNA sequences in the sample. This rearrangement joins TRBV28 to TRBJ2-7; D might be TRBD1 (6 bases). CDR1 is MDHEN and CDR2 is SYDVKM in the germline V gene. V shed 3 bases and J shed 7 bases, with 10 bases lying between them. The CDR3 consists of 12 residues. CDR3 DNA sequence: TGTGCCAGCAGTTTCAGGGGTGGTGAGCAGTACTTC. It encodes CASSFRGGEQYF.

The gene calls are TRBV2 and TRBJ1-5; 11 bases agree with TRBD1. The CDR3 is made up of 13 amino acids. CDR1 and CDR2 (germline): SNHLY, FYNNEI. With V trimmed by 6 bases and J by 10 bases, 5 bases remained unmatched. This CDR3 is CASRGQGGSPQHF. The CDR3 nucleotides are TGTGCCAGCAGGGGACAGGGGGGATCCCCCCAGCATTTT.

The chain carries TRBV11-1 and TRBJ1-4; 8 nucleotides match TRBD1. The CDR3 totals 16 residues. J was trimmed by 1 base and V by 5 bases; bases with no gene match: 6. Germline values: CDR1 SGHAT, CDR2 FQDESV (reference sequence). The CDR3 region has the DNA TGTGCCAGCAGCCAACCCGGACAGGGAACTAATGAAAAACTGTTTTTT. Translated, it gives CASSQPGQGTNEKLFF.

This clone was observed a single time. The V gene is TRBV2, the J gene TRBJ2-6; TRBD1 agrees at 9 bases. Trimming cost V 7 bases and J 4 bases; bases outside gene matches: 11. CDR1 and CDR2 from the germline V gene are SNHLY and FYNNEI. This CDR3 has 17 amino acids. The CDR3: CASISGQGKAGANVLTF. Written as DNA, the CDR3 is TGTGCCAGCATCTCGGGACAGGGAAAAGCCGGGGCCAACGTCCTGACTTTC.

The chain employs TRBV7-9 and TRBJ2-2; tentatively, D is TRBD2 (5 bases). V lost 0 bases and J 4 bases, leaving 6 bases between the germline ends. The CDR3 loop spans 14 amino acids. Germline CDR1 SEHNR, CDR2 FQNEAQ (reference sequence). The CDR3 DNA follows: TGTGCCAGCAGCTTAGCGGGGAGCACCGGGGAGCTGTTTTTT. Translation gives CASSLAGSTGELFF.

This clone was found once. The rearrangement uses TRBV28 and TRBJ1-4, with D maybe TRBD1 (5 bases). The CDR3 is 13 amino acids. Per germline, CDR1 MDHEN and CDR2 SYDVKM. The V and J ends lost 10 bases and 7 bases respectively, with 16 bases between them. CDR3 residues: CATLRVEGEKLFF. For the CDR3, the DNA is TGTGCCACGCTCAGGGTAGAAGGTGAAAAACTGTTTTTT.

The CDR3 DNA reads as TGTGCCAGCAGTCCCCAGGGGGGTAGCTACGAGCAGTACTTC. Translation: CASSPQGGSYEQYF. The chain employs TRBV2 and TRBJ2-7, with D tentatively TRBD1 (7 bases). This CDR3 has 14 residues. Germline values: CDR1 SNHLY, CDR2 FYNNEI. V was cut by 5 bases and J by 3 bases, with 14 bases left in between.

V is TRBV6-5 and J is TRBJ2-1; 8 bases are shared with TRBD2. The germline gives CDR1 MNHEY, CDR2 SVGAGI. Trimming cost V 2 bases and J 4 bases; bases outside gene matches: 4. The CDR3 spans 15 residues. The CDR3 nucleotides are TGTGCCAGCAGTTACGCGGGAGGAGCGTACAATGAGCAGTTCTTC. This translates into CASSYAGGAYNEQFF.

The V call is TRBV5-1, the J call TRBJ1-3; the D gene is possibly TRBD1 (5 bases). Germline CDR1 is SGHRS and CDR2 is YFSETQ. The V end lost 4 bases, the J end lost 2 bases, and 13 bases lay between the germline ends. The CDR3 totals 15 residues. CDR3 sequence (DNA): TGCGCCAGCAGCCCGGGGGGACGACCTGGAAACACCATATATTTT. It yields the protein CASSPGGRPGNTIYF.